These 17 T cell receptor beta chains were all obtained from the same sample, sequenced in a study of cytomegalovirus exposure and HLA in healthy donors. Vbeta (60) and Jbeta (13) primers were used in the PCR. The method was immunoSEQ multiplex PCR; TCRdb's version includes in-frame clones alone and lacks a portion of them. The data show around 180,000 clones, under 90% seen once. Material: PBMCs. The receptors were gathered from a man in his late teens or twenties in good health and CMV-seronegative.

The V gene is TRBV7-9, the J gene TRBJ1-4, with D possibly being TRBD1 (5 bases). The germline V gene has CDR1 SEHNR and CDR2 FQNEAQ (reference sequence). V was trimmed by 5 bases and J by 4 bases, leaving 17 bases between them. This CDR3 has 16 residues. CDR3 in amino acids: CASSRRRNRSNEKLFF. The CDR3 DNA sequence: TGTGCCAGCAGCCGGAGACGGAACAGGAGTAATGAAAAACTGTTTTTT.

This clone was seen a single time. The J gene is TRBJ1-5, the V gene TRBV28, with a possible D match to TRBD1 (5 bases). In germline, CDR1 is MDHEN, CDR2 SYDVKM. Trimming shortened V by 6 bases and J by 3 bases, and 15 bases separated the two germline ends. This CDR3 has 15 amino acids. CDR3 sequence reads: CASRTRDVFNQPQHF. The CDR3 DNA sequence: TGTGCCAGCAGAACGCGGGACGTCTTCAATCAGCCCCAGCATTTT.

The chain couples TRBV27 to TRBJ2-7; perhaps TRBD1 as D (6 bases). Germline V lookup: CDR1 MNHEY, CDR2 SMNVEV (reference sequence). This CDR3 has 14 residues. V was trimmed by 2 bases and J by 2 bases, leaving 10 bases between them. The CDR3 loop reads CASSLRPGAYEQYF. In nucleotides, the CDR3 is TGTGCCAGCAGTTTAAGGCCAGGGGCCTACGAGCAGTACTTC.

The rearrangement joins TRBV9 to TRBJ2-1; 9 bases agree with TRBD2. After removal of 0 bases from V and 0 bases from J, the junction contained 13 bases not matched to a gene. The length of the CDR3 is 20 residues. Germline CDR1 reads SGDLS; CDR2 reads YYNGEE. The CDR3 DNA is TGTGCCAGCAGCGTAGGGATAGCGGGGGAACAGCTTAGCTCCTACAATGAGCAGTTCTTC. Its translation is CASSVGIAGEQLSSYNEQFF. The variable domain in full, with the rest retrieved from reference TRBV9 and TRBJ2-1, is DSGVTQTPKHLITATGQRVTLRCSPRSGDLSVYWYQQSLDQGLQFLIQYYNGEERAKGNILERFSAQQFPDLHSELNLSSLELGDSALYFCASSVGIAGEQLSSYNEQFFGPGTRLTVL.

This sequence joins TRBV27 and TRBJ1-6; a possible D gene is TRBD1 (5 bases). The ends were cut back, 1 base at V and 11 bases at J, with 12 bases in the middle. This CDR3 has 14 residues. In germline, CDR1 is MNHEY, CDR2 SMNVEV (reference sequence). CDR3 DNA: TGTGCCAGCAGTTTATTAACCAGGGCTACACCCCTCCACTTT. Protein sequence: CASSLLTRATPLHF.

The V call is TRBV27, the J call TRBJ1-6, with D perhaps TRBD1 (6 bases). The CDR3 totals 15 residues. Germline V lookup: CDR1 MNHEY, CDR2 SMNVEV (reference sequence). V was clipped by 3 bases and J by 10 bases, with 16 bases between them. Here the CDR3 reads CASSFRGAPRSPLHF. Here the CDR3 DNA reads TGTGCCAGCAGTTTCCGGGGGGCACCACGCTCACCCCTCCACTTT.

The J gene is TRBJ2-7, the V gene TRBV11-2; 9 bases line up with TRBD1. The length of the CDR3 is 14 residues. V lost 3 bases and J lost 2; bases outside the gene matches: 2. Per germline, CDR1 SGHAT and CDR2 FQNNGV. Here the CDR3 reads CASSFGTGPYEQYF. The CDR3 nucleotides read TGTGCCAGCAGCTTCGGGACAGGGCCCTACGAGCAGTACTTC.

In this sample, this clone turned up once. For the CDR3, the DNA is TGTGCCTCCGGAGCGGGAGGGGCGGGGGAGACCCAGTACTTC. Residues: CASGAGGAGETQYF. The genes are TRBV10-3 and TRBJ2-5; 10 positions match TRBD2. Germline lookup yields CDR1 ENHRY and CDR2 SYGVKD. The ends lost 11 bases at V and 5 bases at J; junction bases unmatched: 11. This CDR3 is built from 14 residues.

This chain joins TRBV2 and TRBJ2-7; TRBD1 matches 7 bases. Germline V CDR1 and CDR2: SNHLY, FYNNEI. This CDR3 has 15 residues. V was pared by 3 bases and J by 2 bases, with 7 bases of the junction left unmatched. For the CDR3, the DNA is TGTGCCAGCAGTGATCCAGGGGGTTTTACCTACGAGCAGTACTTC. It yields the protein CASSDPGGFTYEQYF. Full variable domain (outside the CDR3, taken from reference TRBV2 and TRBJ2-7): EPEVTQTPSHQVTQMGQEVILRCVPISNHLYFYWYRQILGQKVEFLVSFYNNEISEKSEIFDDQFSVERPDGSNFTLKIRSTKLEDSAMYFCASSDPGGFTYEQYFGPGTRLTVT.

The V call is TRBV4-3, the J call TRBJ2-7; TRBD1 agrees at 7 bases. In germline, CDR1 is LGHNA, CDR2 YSLEER. Trimming at V came to 5 bases and at J to 2 bases, leaving 6 bases not matched to a gene. This CDR3 is 14 amino acids long. DNA of the CDR3: TGCGCCAGCAGCACCAGACAGGGCCCCTACGAGCAGTACTTC. Its translation is CASSTRQGPYEQYF.

J is TRBJ2-7 and V is TRBV28, with 11 bases fitting TRBD1. J gave up 6 bases and V 2 bases, and 9 bases lay outside the gene matches. Germline V gives CDR1 MDHEN, CDR2 SYDVKM. The CDR3 runs to 16 residues. CDR3 residues: CASSLGGQGGVREQYF. DNA of the CDR3: TGTGCCAGCAGTTTAGGGGGACAGGGGGGGGTTCGCGAGCAGTACTTC.

In its sample, this clone was seen once. The junction does not match germline at one end; this may be a read error. DNA for the CDR3: TGCGCCAGCAGCCCCCTTAATAGCATAGATACGCAGTATTTT. As protein: CASSPLNSIDTQYF. V is TRBV5-1 and J is TRBJ2-3; no clear D gene. The germline V gene has CDR1 SGHRS and CDR2 YFSETQ. This CDR3 region has 14 residues.

V and J are TRBV12-5 and TRBJ2-5; D possibly corresponds to TRBD2 (5 bases). V lost 7 bases and J lost 5, with 14 bases in between. This CDR3 spans 13 amino acids. The V gene's germline CDR1 is LGHNT and CDR2 FRNRAP. CDR3 amino acids: CASVPAVMETQYF. The CDR3, as DNA: TGTGCTAGTGTGCCAGCGGTCATGGAGACCCAGTACTTC.

The V call is TRBV27, the J call TRBJ2-2; TRBD1 aligns across 8 bases. Trimming removed 6 bases from V and 4 bases from J; junction bases left unmatched: 4. Germline V gene data show CDR1 as MNHEY and CDR2 as SMNVEV (reference sequence). The CDR3 sequence is 14 residues long. CDR3: CASSRGRSTGELFF. In DNA form, the CDR3 reads TGTGCCAGCAGCAGGGGGCGGTCCACCGGGGAGCTGTTTTTT.

The rearrangement joins TRBV5-6 to TRBJ2-7; possible D gene TRBD2, 5 bases. V was cut by 2 bases and J by 3 bases, with 15 bases left in between. CDR3 length: 15 amino acids. Germline-derived CDR1 and CDR2 are SGHDT and YYEEEE. The CDR3 DNA follows: TGTGCCAGCAGCTTTTCTTGGCAGGAGGTCTACGAGCAGTACTTC. Translation: CASSFSWQEVYEQYF.

About this clone itself: Relative to the germline gene, one junction end is altered; a read error may explain this. The rearrangement joins TRBV7-9 to TRBJ1-2; tentative D call: TRBD1 (6 bases). The CDR3 consists of 12 residues. Germline-derived CDR1 and CDR2 are SEHNR and FQNEAQ (reference sequence). The CDR3 is CASSLESGAAPF. As DNA, the CDR3 is TGTGCCAGCAGCTTAGAGTCAGGGGCAGCACCCTTC.

This chain connects TRBV5-6 to TRBJ2-1; D might be TRBD2 (6 bases). Trimming shortened V by 2 bases and J by 12 bases, and 12 bases separated the two germline ends. The CDR3 has 12 amino acids. Germline V CDR1 and CDR2: SGHDT, YYEEEE. CDR3 nucleotides: TGTGCCAGCAGCTTTAGGAGGGTTAGGCAGTTCTTC. Translation: CASSFRRVRQFF.